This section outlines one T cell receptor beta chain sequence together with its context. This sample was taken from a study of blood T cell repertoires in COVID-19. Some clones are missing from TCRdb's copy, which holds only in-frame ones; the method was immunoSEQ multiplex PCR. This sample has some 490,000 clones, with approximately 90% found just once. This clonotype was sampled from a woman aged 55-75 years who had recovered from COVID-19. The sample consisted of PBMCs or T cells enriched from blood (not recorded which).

The CDR3 is CAWTFSGGAHLGTQYF. The CDR3 DNA follows: TGTGCCTGGACCTTCAGCGGGGGCGCCCATCTCGGTACGCAGTATTTT. The V call is TRBV30, the J call TRBJ2-3; 8 bases agree with TRBD2. The CDR3 is 16 residues long. In germline, CDR1 is GTSNPN, CDR2 SVGIG (reference sequence). V dropped 4 bases and J dropped 8; count of bases not matched to a gene: 17. The variable domain in full, completed from reference TRBV30 and TRBJ2-3, reads SQTIHQWPATLVQPVGSPLSLECTVEGTSNPNLYWYRQAAGRGLQLLFYSVGIGQISSEVPQNLSASRPQDRQFILSSKKLLLSDSGFYLCAWTFSGGAHLGTQYFGPGTRLTVL.